Shown below are 27 T cell receptor beta chains from a single sample sequenced in a study of blood T cell repertoires in COVID-19. The table came from immunoSEQ multiplex PCR; TCRdb's copy has only in-frame clones and leaves some out. The sample lists some 70,000 clones; roughly three quarters were seen once. Input material: peripheral blood. These receptors came from a woman in her forties or fifties with acute or convalescent COVID-19.

This clone was detected many times. The chain couples TRBV4-2 to TRBJ2-7; 11 nucleotides agree with TRBD2. After removal of 0 bases from V and 4 bases from J, the junction contained 5 bases not matched to a gene. Germline V gene lookup returns CDR1 LGHNA and CDR2 YNFKEQ. The length of the CDR3 is 16 residues. CDR3 amino acids: CASSQESASGRYEQYF. The CDR3 DNA reads as TGTGCCAGCAGCCAAGAATCCGCTAGCGGGAGGTACGAGCAGTACTTC.

V gene TRBV7-2 combines with J gene TRBJ1-2; tentatively, D is TRBD1 (5 bases). Germline assignment: CDR1 SGHTA and CDR2 FQGNSA. CDR3 size: 15 residues. V was cut by 1 base and J by 7 bases, with 16 bases left in between. The CDR3 region has the DNA TGTGCCAGCAGCTTAGATCGGGCAGGGTTCGGTGGCTACACCTTC. Its protein is CASSLDRAGFGGYTF.

V gene TRBV24-1 combines with J gene TRBJ1-2; D is perhaps TRBD1 (6 bases). V lost 9 bases and J lost 4, with 14 bases in between. Per germline, CDR1 KGHDR and CDR2 SFDVKD. This CDR3 region has 13 residues. The CDR3 region is CATSPGAGYGYTF. The CDR3 nucleotides read TGTGCCACCTCTCCAGGGGCGGGCTATGGCTACACCTTC.

The chain has TRBV9 and TRBJ2-1, with TRBD2 matching over 8 bases. This CDR3 contains 12 residues. V lost 3 bases and J lost 9; bases outside the gene matches: 2. Germline-derived CDR1 and CDR2 are SGDLS and YYNGEE. The CDR3 coding sequence is TGTGCCAGCAGCGCGGGGGGGAGTGAGCAGTTCTTC. This translates into CASSAGGSEQFF.

V is TRBV24-1 and J is TRBJ1-2; 9 bases match TRBD1. With 4 bases clipped from V and 2 bases from J, the junction kept 4 bases outside the gene matches. Germline CDR1 KGHDR, CDR2 SFDVKD. The CDR3 runs to 15 residues. DNA for the CDR3: TGTGCCACCAGTGAGTCCGGGACAGGGAACTATGGCTACACCTTC. Its translation: CATSESGTGNYGYTF.

The gene calls are TRBV19 and TRBJ1-3, with unresolved D. CDR3 length: 16 residues. Germline V gene lookup returns CDR1 LNHDA and CDR2 SQIVND (reference sequence). Trimming removed 5 bases from V and 2 bases from J, with 16 bases in between. The CDR3 region has the DNA TGTGCCAGTAGTTTGGATTCGATCGGGGCTGGAAACACCATATATTTT. It encodes CASSLDSIGAGNTIYF.

This chain connects TRBV5-5 to TRBJ1-3; no clear D gene. V gave up 0 bases and J gave up 0 bases, with 7 bases separating them. CDR1 SGHKS and CDR2 YYEKEE come from the germline V gene (reference sequence). The CDR3 length is 15 residues. CDR3 DNA: TGTGCCAGCAGCTTGGGGCAGGTCTCTGGAAACACCATATATTTT. Translated: CASSLGQVSGNTIYF.

The CDR3 DNA is TGTGCCTCCGTTACCGGGACAGTATACAATGAGCAGTTCTTC. Amino acid sequence: CASVTGTVYNEQFF. This chain connects TRBV28 to TRBJ2-1, with 7 bases matching TRBD1. V gave up 11 bases and J gave up 4 bases; unmatched junction bases: 11. Per germline, CDR1 MDHEN and CDR2 SYDVKM. There are 14 residues in the CDR3.

The chain is built from TRBV23-1 and TRBJ2-2; D is unclear. TRBV23-1 is treated as an ORF (open reading frame) with a function not yet certain. The CDR3 contains 15 residues. The V gene lost 4 bases and the J gene lost 1 base, with 10 bases spanning the gap. The CDR3 region is CASSLAQENTGELFF. CDR3 sequence (DNA): TGCGCCAGCAGTCTTGCCCAGGAGAACACCGGGGAGCTGTTTTTT.

V and J are TRBV2 and TRBJ1-1; TRBD1 agrees at 10 bases. Germline loops: CDR1 SNHLY, CDR2 FYNNEI. Unmatched junction bases numbered 4, after V lost 4 bases and J lost 5 bases. CDR3 length: 14 residues. CDR3 residues: CASSGQGAETEAFF. Written as DNA, the CDR3 is TGTGCCAGCAGTGGACAGGGGGCTGAAACTGAAGCTTTCTTT.

The chain is built from TRBV19 and TRBJ1-1; D might be TRBD1 (5 bases). Trimming stripped 6 bases from V and 6 bases from J, with 14 bases between. Germline lookup yields CDR1 LNHDA and CDR2 SQIVND (reference sequence). This CDR3 contains 13 residues. CDR3 nucleotide sequence: TGTGCCAGTAGGGAGACAGCCAGGCCTGAAGCTTTCTTT. Translated, it gives CASRETARPEAFF.

In its sample, this clone was seen a few times. The chain combines TRBV7-2 with TRBJ2-5; TRBD1 might be the D (5 bases). The CDR3 has 13 residues. V gave up 2 bases and J gave up 3 bases, with 7 bases separating them. Germline CDR1 reads SGHTA; CDR2 reads FQGNSA. The CDR3 loop reads CASSLTREETQYF. CDR3 coding DNA: TGTGCCAGCAGCTTAACCAGGGAAGAGACCCAGTACTTC. Full variable domain (missing parts from reference TRBV7-2 and TRBJ2-5): GAGVSQSPSNKVTEKGKDVELRCDPISGHTALYWYRQSLGQGLEFLIYFQGNSAPDKSGLPSDRFSAERTGGSVSTLTIQRTQQEDSAVYLCASSLTREETQYFGPGTRLLVL.

The chain joins TRBV18 to TRBJ1-1; D remains ambiguous. Trimming removed 0 bases from V and 3 bases from J, with 8 bases in between. CDR1 is KGHSH and CDR2 is LQKENI in the germline V gene. This CDR3 spans 14 amino acids. The CDR3 DNA is TGTGCCAGCTCACCACCGTCGGTGGACACTGAAGCTTTCTTT. Amino acids: CASSPPSVDTEAFF.

The chain's CDR3 is CASSPTENYGYTF. The CDR3 nucleotides read TGTGCCAGCTCACCAACAGAAAACTATGGCTACACCTTC. The chain joins TRBV18 to TRBJ1-2; D gene uncertain. Germline CDR1 and CDR2: KGHSH and LQKENI. This CDR3 is 13 amino acids long. Trimming shortened V by 2 bases and J by 2 bases, and 6 bases separated the two germline ends. Full variable domain (missing parts from reference TRBV18 and TRBJ1-2): NAGVMQNPRHLVRRRGQEARLRCSPMKGHSHVYWYRQLPEEGLKFMVYLQKENIIDESGMPKERFSAEFPKEGPSILRIQQVVRGDSAAYFCASSPTENYGYTFGSGTRLTVV.

V is TRBV29-1 and J is TRBJ1-2; TRBD1 is a possible D gene (5 bases). The germline gives CDR1 SQVTM, CDR2 ANQGSEA. V dropped 4 bases and J dropped 6 bases, with 21 bases sitting between them. The CDR3 consists of 15 residues. The CDR3 loop is CSVGGGAGYKDGYTF. CDR3 coding DNA: TGCAGCGTTGGGGGGGGAGCAGGGTATAAGGATGGCTACACCTTC.

The chain combines TRBV28 with TRBJ2-1, with D tentatively TRBD1 (6 bases). Germline values: CDR1 MDHEN, CDR2 SYDVKM. CDR3 length equals 15 residues. Trimming stripped 3 bases from V and 3 bases from J, with 12 bases between. The CDR3 DNA reads as TGTGCCAGCAGTTTGGGTCAGGGGCTCTACAATGAGCAGTTCTTC. Translating gives CASSLGQGLYNEQFF.

The chain recombines TRBV6-5 with TRBJ1-1, with D possibly TRBD1 on 5 matching bases. Per the germline V gene, CDR1 is MNHEY and CDR2 is SVGAGI. The CDR3 spans 14 residues. The V gene lost 6 bases and the J gene lost 5 bases, with 16 bases spanning the gap. The CDR3 DNA reads as TGTGCCAGCAGGCATCCGGGACTATGGACTGAAGCTTTCTTT. Protein sequence: CASRHPGLWTEAFF.

This clone was found once. V gene TRBV27 combines with J gene TRBJ1-2, with unresolved D. The V gene lost 0 bases and the J gene lost 0 bases, with 5 bases spanning the gap. From germline, CDR1 is MNHEY and CDR2 SMNVEV (reference sequence). The CDR3 loop spans 14 amino acids. DNA for the CDR3: TGTGCCAGCAGTTTATCTAGAGCTAACTATGGCTACACCTTC. Translating gives CASSLSRANYGYTF.

The chain employs TRBV28 and TRBJ1-2; D is ambiguous. The CDR3 has 14 amino acids. V gave up 4 bases and J gave up 2 bases, with 11 bases separating them. Germline V gene sequence: CDR1 MDHEN, CDR2 SYDVKM. CDR3 sequence (DNA): TGTGCCAGCAGTTCCGCGGGCAGCAACTATGGCTACACCTTC. Protein sequence: CASSSAGSNYGYTF.

The chain carries TRBV11-2 and TRBJ2-1, with 10 nucleotides matching TRBD1. V was pared by 5 bases and J by 11 bases, with 9 bases of the junction left unmatched. There are 14 residues in the CDR3. Germline V gene data show CDR1 as SGHAT and CDR2 as FQNNGV. The CDR3 spells CASSPGQGMEKQFF. The CDR3 DNA reads as TGTGCCAGCAGCCCGGGACAGGGGATGGAGAAGCAGTTCTTC.

The chain recombines TRBV6-5 with TRBJ1-2; no reliable D call. With 0 bases removed from V and 6 bases from J, the gap between germline ends came to 11 bases. Germline CDR1 and CDR2: MNHEY and SVGAGI. The CDR3 is 14 residues long. The CDR3 DNA reads as TGTGCCAGCAGTTACTCGACGTCCGGGAATGGCTACACCTTC. Translated: CASSYSTSGNGYTF.

The chain uses TRBV7-2 and TRBJ2-7; 7 bases are a match to TRBD2. This CDR3 is 16 amino acids long. With V trimmed by 0 bases and J by 6 bases, 11 bases remained unmatched. Germline loops: CDR1 SGHTA, CDR2 FQGNSA. The CDR3, as DNA: TGTGCCAGCAGCTTAGCGCTTGCGGCGGGAGACGTCGAGCAGTACTTC. Translation gives CASSLALAAGDVEQYF.

This sequence joins TRBV4-1 and TRBJ1-5; possibly TRBD1 for D (5 bases). From germline, CDR1 is MGHRA and CDR2 YSYEKL. The CDR3 has 14 amino acids. Trimming shortened V by 1 base and J by 4 bases, and 8 bases separated the two germline ends. The CDR3 reads CASSQAHRNQPQHF. The CDR3 DNA reads TGCGCCAGCAGCCAAGCCCACAGGAATCAGCCCCAGCATTTT.

J is TRBJ1-1 and V is TRBV6-5; TRBD1 aligns across 9 bases. CDR1 is MNHEY and CDR2 is SVGAGI in the germline V gene. The junction had 6 bases not matched to a gene; V was cut back by 6 bases and J by 4 bases. CDR3 length: 14 amino acids. The CDR3 nucleotides read TGTGCCAGCAGCGGAACAGGGGGCATCACTGAAGCTTTCTTT. This encodes CASSGTGGITEAFF.

The chain is built from TRBV6-2 or TRBV6-3 and TRBJ1-2, with D unresolved. Germline values: CDR1 MNHEY, CDR2 SVGEGT. The CDR3 is 14 amino acids. Trimming removed 0 bases from V and 2 bases from J, with 7 bases in between. In DNA, the CDR3 is TGTGCCAGCAGTTACTCAGCAGGAAACTATGGCTACACCTTC. Amino acids: CASSYSAGNYGYTF.

The chain employs TRBV5-1 and TRBJ2-1; possibly TRBD2 for D (6 bases). CDR1 is SGHRS, CDR2 YFSETQ, per germline. Trimming removed 0 bases from V and 8 bases from J, with 18 bases in between. This CDR3 is built from 16 residues. The CDR3 nucleotides read TGCGCCAGCAGCTTGGAGGGACTTGCCCAGAGCCATGAGCAGTTCTTC. Protein product: CASSLEGLAQSHEQFF.

The chain joins TRBV5-1 to TRBJ2-3, with a weak D call TRBD1 (6 bases). V was shortened by 4 bases and J by 2 bases, with 11 bases between the two germline ends. The CDR3 consists of 14 residues. Germline loops: CDR1 SGHRS, CDR2 YFSETQ. The CDR3 region has the DNA TGCGCCAGCAGCCCGGGACAATCCACAGATACGCAGTATTTT. It encodes CASSPGQSTDTQYF.